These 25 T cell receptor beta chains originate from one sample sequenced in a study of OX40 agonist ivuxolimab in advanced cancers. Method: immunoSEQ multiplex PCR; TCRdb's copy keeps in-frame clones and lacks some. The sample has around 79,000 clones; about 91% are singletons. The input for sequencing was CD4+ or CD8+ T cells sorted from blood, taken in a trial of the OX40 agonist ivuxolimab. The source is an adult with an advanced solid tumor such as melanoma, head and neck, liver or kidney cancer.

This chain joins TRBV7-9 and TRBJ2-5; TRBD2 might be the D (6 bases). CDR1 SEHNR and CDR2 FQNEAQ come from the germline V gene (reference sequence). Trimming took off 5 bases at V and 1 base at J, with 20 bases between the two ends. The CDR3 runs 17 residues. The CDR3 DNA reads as TGTGCCAGCAGCCTGGGGGGTCTCCGGTTTATCCAAGAGACCCAGTACTTC. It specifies CASSLGGLRFIQETQYF.

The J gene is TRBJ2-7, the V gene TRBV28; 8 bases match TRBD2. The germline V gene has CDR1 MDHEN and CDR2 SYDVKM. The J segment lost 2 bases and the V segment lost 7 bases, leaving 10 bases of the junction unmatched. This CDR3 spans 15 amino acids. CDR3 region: CASTESGSGTYEQYF. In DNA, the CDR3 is TGTGCCAGCACCGAGAGCGGGAGCGGTACCTACGAGCAGTACTTC.

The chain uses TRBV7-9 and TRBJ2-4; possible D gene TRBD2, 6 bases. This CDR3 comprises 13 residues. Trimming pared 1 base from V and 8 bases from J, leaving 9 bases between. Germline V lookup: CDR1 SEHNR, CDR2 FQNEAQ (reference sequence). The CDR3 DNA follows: TGTGCCAGCAGCTTAGGGGGAGGTGACATTCAGTACTTC. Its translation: CASSLGGGDIQYF.

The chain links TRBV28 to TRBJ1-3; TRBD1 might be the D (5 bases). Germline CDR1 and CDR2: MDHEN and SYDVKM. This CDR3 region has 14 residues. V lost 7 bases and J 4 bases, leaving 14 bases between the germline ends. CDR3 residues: CASTEDTSGNTIYF. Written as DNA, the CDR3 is TGTGCCAGCACCGAGGACACGAGCGGAAACACCATATATTTT.

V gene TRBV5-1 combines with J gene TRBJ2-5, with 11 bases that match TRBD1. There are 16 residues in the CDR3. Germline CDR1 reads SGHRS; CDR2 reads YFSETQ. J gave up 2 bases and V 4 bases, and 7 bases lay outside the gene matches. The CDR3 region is CASSLLGTGGQETQYF. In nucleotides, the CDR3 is TGCGCCAGCAGCCTGCTAGGGACAGGGGGGCAAGAGACCCAGTACTTC.

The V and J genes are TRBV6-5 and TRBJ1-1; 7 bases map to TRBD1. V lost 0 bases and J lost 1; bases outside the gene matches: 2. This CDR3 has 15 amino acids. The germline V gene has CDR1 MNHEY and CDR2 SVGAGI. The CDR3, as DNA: TGTGCCAGCAGTTACTCATGGACAGGGAACACTGAAGCTTTCTTT. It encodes CASSYSWTGNTEAFF.

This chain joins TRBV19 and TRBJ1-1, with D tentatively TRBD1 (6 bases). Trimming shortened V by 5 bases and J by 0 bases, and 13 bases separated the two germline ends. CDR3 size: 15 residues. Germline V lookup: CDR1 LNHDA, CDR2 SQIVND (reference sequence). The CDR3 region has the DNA TGTGCCAGTAGTCTCGGGACAACCTTGAACACTGAAGCTTTCTTT. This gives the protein CASSLGTTLNTEAFF.

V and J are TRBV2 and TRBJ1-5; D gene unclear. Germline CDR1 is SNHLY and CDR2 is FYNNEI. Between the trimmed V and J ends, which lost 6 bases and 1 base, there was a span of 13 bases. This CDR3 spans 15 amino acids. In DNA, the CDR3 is TGTGCCAGCAGGGAGGGAGCGCTAAGCAATCAGCCCCAGCATTTT. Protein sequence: CASREGALSNQPQHF.

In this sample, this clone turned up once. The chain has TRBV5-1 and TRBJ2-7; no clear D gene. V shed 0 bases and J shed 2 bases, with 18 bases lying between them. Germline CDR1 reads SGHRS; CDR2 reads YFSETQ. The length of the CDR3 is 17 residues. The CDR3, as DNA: TGCGCCAGCAGCTTGGCCTCCGGGCCGGCGCCTACCTACGAGCAGTACTTC. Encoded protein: CASSLASGPAPTYEQYF.

The CDR3 spells CASSSAGTDTQYF. The DNA of the CDR3 is TGTGCCAGCAGTTCCGCCGGCACAGATACGCAGTATTTT. J is TRBJ2-3 and V is TRBV28; D is undetermined. This CDR3 is built from 13 residues. Trimming removed 4 bases from V and 1 base from J, with 6 bases in between. From germline, CDR1 is MDHEN and CDR2 SYDVKM.

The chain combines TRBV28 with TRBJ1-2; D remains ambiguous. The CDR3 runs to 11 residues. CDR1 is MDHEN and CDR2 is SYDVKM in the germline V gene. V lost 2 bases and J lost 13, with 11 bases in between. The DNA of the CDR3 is TGTGCCAGCAGTTTAGGGCTGTTGTCCACCTTC. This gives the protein CASSLGLLSTF.

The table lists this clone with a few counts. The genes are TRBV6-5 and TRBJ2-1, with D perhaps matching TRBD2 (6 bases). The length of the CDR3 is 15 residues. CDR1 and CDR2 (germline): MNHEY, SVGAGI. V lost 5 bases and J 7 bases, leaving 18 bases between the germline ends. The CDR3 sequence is CASSLSGPGWNEQFF. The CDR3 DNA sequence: TGTGCCAGCAGTCTTAGCGGCCCAGGGTGGAATGAGCAGTTCTTC.

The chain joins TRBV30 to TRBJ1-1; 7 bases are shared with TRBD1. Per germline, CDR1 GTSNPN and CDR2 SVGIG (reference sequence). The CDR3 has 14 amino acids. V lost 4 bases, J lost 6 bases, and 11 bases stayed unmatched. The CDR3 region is CAWTRGTVDPEAFF. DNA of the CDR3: TGTGCCTGGACCCGCGGGACAGTCGACCCTGAAGCTTTCTTT.

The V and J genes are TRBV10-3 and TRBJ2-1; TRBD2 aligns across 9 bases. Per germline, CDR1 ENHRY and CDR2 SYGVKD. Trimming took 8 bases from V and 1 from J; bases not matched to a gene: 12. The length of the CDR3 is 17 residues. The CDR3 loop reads CAIAASGVAGSYNEQFF. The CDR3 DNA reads TGTGCCATCGCCGCTAGCGGGGTGGCAGGTTCCTACAATGAGCAGTTCTTC.

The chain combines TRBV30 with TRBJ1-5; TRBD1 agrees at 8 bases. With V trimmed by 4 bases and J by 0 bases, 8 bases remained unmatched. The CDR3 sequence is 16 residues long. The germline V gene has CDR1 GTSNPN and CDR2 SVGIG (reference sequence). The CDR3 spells CAWTGTGLNSNQPQHF. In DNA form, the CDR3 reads TGTGCCTGGACCGGGACAGGTCTAAATAGCAATCAGCCCCAGCATTTT. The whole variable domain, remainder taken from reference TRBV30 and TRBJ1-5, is SQTIHQWPATLVQPVGSPLSLECTVEGTSNPNLYWYRQAAGRGLQLLFYSVGIGQISSEVPQNLSASRPQDRQFILSSKKLLLSDSGFYLCAWTGTGLNSNQPQHFGDGTRLSIL.

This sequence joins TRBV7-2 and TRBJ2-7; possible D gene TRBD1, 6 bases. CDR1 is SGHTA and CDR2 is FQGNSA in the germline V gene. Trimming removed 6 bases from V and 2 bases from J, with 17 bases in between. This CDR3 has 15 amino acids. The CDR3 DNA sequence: TGTGCCAGCAGTTCCGGGACAACCGTAACCTACGAGCAGTACTTC. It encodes CASSSGTTVTYEQYF.

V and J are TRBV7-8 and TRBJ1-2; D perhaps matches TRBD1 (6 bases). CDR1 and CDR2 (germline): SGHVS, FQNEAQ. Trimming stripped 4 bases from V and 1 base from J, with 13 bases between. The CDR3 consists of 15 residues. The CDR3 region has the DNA TGTGCCAGCAGCTCGACTCAGGGGCGTAACTATGGCTACACCTTC. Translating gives CASSSTQGRNYGYTF.

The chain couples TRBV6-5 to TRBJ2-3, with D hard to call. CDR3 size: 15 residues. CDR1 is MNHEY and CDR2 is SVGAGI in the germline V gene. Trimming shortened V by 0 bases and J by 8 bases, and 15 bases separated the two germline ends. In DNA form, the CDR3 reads TGTGCCAGCAGTTACTCGAGGTTCGTGCTCGGTACGCAGTATTTT. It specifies CASSYSRFVLGTQYF.

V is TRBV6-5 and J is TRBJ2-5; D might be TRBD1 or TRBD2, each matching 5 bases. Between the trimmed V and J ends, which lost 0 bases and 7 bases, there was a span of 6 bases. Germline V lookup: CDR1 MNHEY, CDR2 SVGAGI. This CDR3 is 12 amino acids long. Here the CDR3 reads CASSYSRGTQYF. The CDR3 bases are TGTGCCAGCAGTTACTCGAGGGGGACCCAGTACTTC.

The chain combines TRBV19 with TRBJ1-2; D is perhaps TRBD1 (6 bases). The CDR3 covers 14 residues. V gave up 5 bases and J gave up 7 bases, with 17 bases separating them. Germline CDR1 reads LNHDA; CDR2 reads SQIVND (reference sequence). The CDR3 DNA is TGTGCCAGTAGTCAGGGCAGGGGAAGTGGTGGCTACACCTTC. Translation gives CASSQGRGSGGYTF.

In DNA, the CDR3 is TGTGCCAGCAGAGCAAGACCGGGGGCCATGACTGAAGCTTTCTTT. This codes for CASRARPGAMTEAFF. The rearrangement links TRBV28 to TRBJ1-1; TRBD1 might be the D (6 bases). This CDR3 contains 15 residues. Germline CDR1 reads MDHEN; CDR2 reads SYDVKM. With 6 bases removed from V and 5 bases from J, the gap between germline ends came to 19 bases.

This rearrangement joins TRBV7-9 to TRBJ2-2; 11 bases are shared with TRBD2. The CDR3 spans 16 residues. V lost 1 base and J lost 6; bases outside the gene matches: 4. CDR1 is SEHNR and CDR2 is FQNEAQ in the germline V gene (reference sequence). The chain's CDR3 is CASSLELAGVSGELFF. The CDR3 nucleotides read TGTGCCAGCAGCTTAGAACTAGCGGGAGTTTCCGGGGAGCTGTTTTTT.

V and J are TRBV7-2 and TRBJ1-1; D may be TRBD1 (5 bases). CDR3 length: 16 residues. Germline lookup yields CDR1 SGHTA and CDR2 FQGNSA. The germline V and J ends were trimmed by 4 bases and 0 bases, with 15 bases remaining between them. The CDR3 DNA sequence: TGTGCCAGCAGCTCCGGTCAGGGACCTATGAACACTGAAGCTTTCTTT. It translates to CASSSGQGPMNTEAFF.

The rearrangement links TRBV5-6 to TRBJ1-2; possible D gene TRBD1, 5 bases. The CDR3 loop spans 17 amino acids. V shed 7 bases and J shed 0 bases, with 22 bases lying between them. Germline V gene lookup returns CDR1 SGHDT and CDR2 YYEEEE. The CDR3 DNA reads TGTGCCAGCGCCTCCTGGGCGCGGACAACAACTAACTATGGCTACACCTTC. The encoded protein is CASASWARTTTNYGYTF.

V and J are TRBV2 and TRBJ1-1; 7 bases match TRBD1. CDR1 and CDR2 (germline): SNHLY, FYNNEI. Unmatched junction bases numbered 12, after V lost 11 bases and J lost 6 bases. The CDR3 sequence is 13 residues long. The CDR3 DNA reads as TGTGCCGGAGGGACAGTGAGACTCGCTGAAGCTTTCTTT. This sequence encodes CAGGTVRLAEAFF.